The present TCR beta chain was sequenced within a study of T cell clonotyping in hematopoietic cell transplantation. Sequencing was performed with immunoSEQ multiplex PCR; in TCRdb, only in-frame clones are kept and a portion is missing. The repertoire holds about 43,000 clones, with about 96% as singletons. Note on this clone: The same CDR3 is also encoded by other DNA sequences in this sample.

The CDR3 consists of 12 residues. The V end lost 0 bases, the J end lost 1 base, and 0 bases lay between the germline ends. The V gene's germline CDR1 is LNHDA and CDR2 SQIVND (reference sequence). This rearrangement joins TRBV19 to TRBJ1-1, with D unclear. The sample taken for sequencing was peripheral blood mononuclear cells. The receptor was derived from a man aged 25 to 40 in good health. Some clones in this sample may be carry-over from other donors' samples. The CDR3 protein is CASSIENTEAFF. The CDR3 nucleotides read TGTGCCAGTAGTATAGAGAACACTGAAGCTTTCTTT.